These 32 T cell receptor beta chains were all obtained from the same sample, sequenced in a study of cytotoxic CD8 clonotypes in ibrutinib-treated CLL. The data were produced by immunoSEQ multiplex PCR, yet TCRdb's version contains in-frame clones alone and is incomplete. The table shows 140,000 or so clones, with 79% occurring only once. The sample in question was PBMCs, obtained after 12 months of ibrutinib treatment. The receptors stem from a human donor with chronic lymphocytic leukemia.

This clone has only a few counts. V gene TRBV27 combines with J gene TRBJ2-7; D is undetermined. The V end was cut by 8 bases, the J end by 6 bases, with 8 bases between. The CDR3 totals 10 residues. The germline CDR1 and CDR2 sequences are MNHEY and SMNVEV (reference sequence). DNA of the CDR3: TGTGCCAGCGGGTGGCCCGAGCAGTACTTC. Amino acids: CASGWPEQYF.

This chain uses TRBV6-4 with TRBJ2-1; 8 nucleotides agree with TRBD2. V was clipped by 3 bases and J by 9 bases; unmatched bases: 4. The germline V gene has CDR1 MRHNA and CDR2 SNTAGT. This CDR3 region has 13 residues. For the CDR3, the DNA is TGTGCCAGCAGTGAGGGACTAGTCGGTGAGCAGTTCTTC. This encodes CASSEGLVGEQFF.

The CDR3 sequence: CASRNQAGGPAEQYF. CDR3 nucleotide sequence: TGTGCCAGCAGGAACCAAGCGGGAGGGCCGGCCGAGCAGTACTTC. The chain employs TRBV6-6 and TRBJ2-7, with TRBD2 matching 10 bases. This CDR3 region has 15 residues. The V gene end was trimmed by 6 bases and the J gene end by 6 bases; junction bases not matched to a gene: 11. CDR1 and CDR2 from the germline V gene are MNHNY and SVGAGI (reference sequence).

This chain uses TRBV18 with TRBJ2-2, with a weak D call TRBD1 (6 bases). The CDR3 has 12 residues. Trimming left V 3 bases short and J 15 bases short, with 14 bases between. Germline values: CDR1 KGHSH, CDR2 LQKENI. The CDR3 nucleotides are TGTGCCAGCTCACCCGCTAGACAGGCGGTGTTTTTT. It is translated as CASSPARQAVFF. Together with reference TRBV18 and TRBJ2-2, the CDR3 gives the full variable domain: NAGVMQNPRHLVRRRGQEARLRCSPMKGHSHVYWYRQLPEEGLKFMVYLQKENIIDESGMPKERFSAEFPKEGPSILRIQQVVRGDSAAYFCASSPARQAVFFGEGSRLTVL.

V gene TRBV5-1 combines with J gene TRBJ2-7; 8 bases match TRBD2. V lost 3 bases, J lost 3 bases, and 8 bases stayed unmatched. CDR3 size: 15 residues. The germline gives CDR1 SGHRS, CDR2 YFSETQ. For the CDR3, the DNA is TGCGCCAGCAGCTCGACCGGGACTAGGGGCTACGAGCAGTACTTC. It yields the protein CASSSTGTRGYEQYF. The complete variable domain, with remaining parts taken from reference TRBV5-1 and TRBJ2-7, reads KAGVTQTPRYLIKTRGQQVTLSCSPISGHRSVSWYQQTPGQGLQFLFEYFSETQRNKGNFPGRFSGRQFSNSRSEMNVSTLELGDSALYLCASSSTGTRGYEQYFGPGTRLTVT.

This clone was observed a few times. CDR3 sequence: CASSLYRVMNTEAFF. In nucleotides, the CDR3 is TGTGCCAGCAGCTTATACAGGGTCATGAACACTGAAGCTTTCTTT. The genes are TRBV7-8 and TRBJ1-1; possibly TRBD1 for D (6 bases). The CDR3 loop spans 15 amino acids. In germline, CDR1 is SGHVS, CDR2 FQNEAQ. Deletions cut 2 bases from V and 0 bases from J, with 10 bases between. The variable domain in full, with the rest retrieved from reference TRBV7-8 and TRBJ1-1, is GAGVSQSPRYKVAKRGQDVALRCDPISGHVSLFWYQQALGQGPEFLTYFQNEAQLDKSGLPSDRFFAERPEGSVSTLKIQRTQQEDSAVYLCASSLYRVMNTEAFFGQGTRLTVV.

In DNA form, the CDR3 reads TGTGCCAGCACCCGGGGACCTCTCGACTACGAGCAGTACTTC. Translation: CASTRGPLDYEQYF. The chain is built from TRBV6-1 and TRBJ2-7, with D perhaps being TRBD1 or TRBD2 (5 bases each). V was pared by 7 bases and J by 3 bases, with 16 bases between. Germline CDR1 is MNHNS and CDR2 is SASEGT. This CDR3 has 14 residues.

The CDR3 DNA reads as TGTGCCAGCAGCTTAGTCGGGGAAATTAAAGAGACCCAGTACTTC. As protein: CASSLVGEIKETQYF. The rearrangement uses TRBV7-8 and TRBJ2-5; maybe TRBD2 (5 bases). Per the germline V gene, CDR1 is SGHVS and CDR2 is FQNEAQ. V lost 1 base, J lost 3 bases, and 12 bases lay in between. This CDR3 comprises 15 residues. Supplemented by reference TRBV7-8 and TRBJ2-5, the full variable domain reads GAGVSQSPRYKVAKRGQDVALRCDPISGHVSLFWYQQALGQGPEFLTYFQNEAQLDKSGLPSDRFFAERPEGSVSTLKIQRTQQEDSAVYLCASSLVGEIKETQYFGPGTRLLVL.

The rearrangement uses TRBV12-5 and TRBJ2-4; 13 nucleotides line up with TRBD2. Germline CDR1 LGHNT, CDR2 FRNRAP. V gave up 6 bases and J gave up 6 bases; unmatched junction bases: 29. This CDR3 has 23 residues. The CDR3 here is CASGLTSGRAGFVFTDGINIQYF. Written as DNA, the CDR3 is TGTGCTAGTGGCCTCACTAGCGGGAGGGCCGGTTTTGTATTCACCGATGGCATAAACATTCAGTACTTC.

The chain is built from TRBV5-1 and TRBJ2-1; D possibly corresponds to TRBD2 (5 bases). The ends were cut back, 5 bases at V and 6 bases at J, with 12 bases in the middle. CDR1 and CDR2 (germline): SGHRS, YFSETQ. The CDR3 runs to 13 residues. The CDR3 is CASSPTLANEQFF. CDR3 nucleotide sequence: TGCGCCAGCAGTCCGACCCTAGCCAATGAGCAGTTCTTC. Drawing the rest from reference TRBV5-1 and TRBJ2-1, the complete variable domain is KAGVTQTPRYLIKTRGQQVTLSCSPISGHRSVSWYQQTPGQGLQFLFEYFSETQRNKGNFPGRFSGRQFSNSRSEMNVSTLELGDSALYLCASSPTLANEQFFGPGTRLTVL.

In its sample, this clone was seen a few times. The CDR3 here is CASSESIAVYNEQFF. Here the CDR3 DNA reads TGCGCCAGCAGTGAGTCTATAGCGGTCTACAATGAGCAGTTCTTC. The rearrangement joins TRBV10-1 to TRBJ2-1; possibly TRBD2 for D (6 bases). The ends were cut back, 0 bases at V and 3 bases at J, with 9 bases in the middle. The V gene's germline CDR1 is WNHNN and CDR2 SYGVQD (reference sequence). CDR3 length: 15 residues.

The J gene is TRBJ2-5, the V gene TRBV29-1, with 9 bases matching TRBD2. Germline V gene sequence: CDR1 SQVTM, CDR2 ANQGSEA. J gave up 5 bases and V 3 bases, and 7 bases lay outside the gene matches. This CDR3 is built from 14 residues. CDR3 in amino acids: CSVESGGREETQYF. Written as DNA, the CDR3 is TGCAGCGTTGAGTCTGGCGGGAGGGAGGAGACCCAGTACTTC.

V is TRBV4-1 and J is TRBJ2-3; TRBD2 matches 9 bases. The J segment lost 3 bases and the V segment lost 4 bases, leaving 5 bases of the junction unmatched. The germline CDR1 and CDR2 sequences are MGHRA and YSYEKL. The CDR3 totals 15 residues. The CDR3 bases are TGCGCCAGCAGCCCTTTAGCGGGAGAGACAGATACGCAGTATTTT. As protein: CASSPLAGETDTQYF.

The V call is TRBV19, the J call TRBJ1-1; D gene unclear. The CDR3 is 13 residues long. Germline CDR1 is LNHDA and CDR2 is SQIVND (reference sequence). Trimming cost V 3 bases and J 1 base, with 6 bases left between them. CDR3 sequence reads: CASSIGQNTEAFF. DNA of the CDR3: TGTGCCAGTAGTATTGGCCAGAACACTGAAGCTTTCTTT. The whole variable domain, remainder taken from reference TRBV19 and TRBJ1-1, is DGGITQSPKYLFRKEGQNVTLSCEQNLNHDAMYWYRQDPGQGLRLIYYSQIVNDFQKGDIAEGYSVSREKKESFPLTVTSAQKNPTAFYLCASSIGQNTEAFFGQGTRLTVV.

The J gene is TRBJ2-1, the V gene TRBV7-9; 10 bases are shared with TRBD2. From germline, CDR1 is SEHNR and CDR2 FQNEAQ (reference sequence). V was clipped by 3 bases and J by 7 bases; unmatched bases: 9. The CDR3 runs 16 residues. CDR3 sequence reads: CASSFVAGGRRNEQFF. The CDR3 nucleotides are TGTGCCAGCAGCTTCGTAGCGGGAGGTCGGCGAAATGAGCAGTTCTTC.

This rearrangement joins TRBV9 to TRBJ2-7; 10 bases align to TRBD2. The CDR3 totals 15 residues. V was pared by 4 bases and J by 4 bases, with 8 bases of the junction left unmatched. Germline V lookup: CDR1 SGDLS, CDR2 YYNGEE. The DNA for the CDR3 is TGTGCCAGCAGCCCCCGACTAGCGGGCGATTACGAGCAGTACTTC. Translation: CASSPRLAGDYEQYF.

In DNA form, the CDR3 reads TGTGCCAGCAGCTTAATGTCACAGCTCGGCAATGAGCAGTTCTTC. It translates to CASSLMSQLGNEQFF. The chain recombines TRBV7-3 with TRBJ2-1; D is ambiguous. The length of the CDR3 is 15 residues. Trimming stripped 1 base from V and 6 bases from J, with 13 bases between. Germline V gene sequence: CDR1 SGHTA, CDR2 FQGTGA.

The J gene is TRBJ2-3, the V gene TRBV5-1; no firm D call. This CDR3 is built from 15 residues. The V gene lost 0 bases and the J gene lost 0 bases, with 8 bases spanning the gap. CDR1 is SGHRS, CDR2 YFSETQ, per germline. CDR3 loop: CASSLVSLSTDTQYF. Here the CDR3 DNA reads TGCGCCAGCAGCTTGGTTAGCCTTAGCACAGATACGCAGTATTTT.

J is TRBJ2-3 and V is TRBV4-3, with D tentatively TRBD1 or TRBD2 (5 bases each). V lost 0 bases and J lost 0, with 13 bases in between. Germline V lookup: CDR1 LGHNA, CDR2 YSLEER. This CDR3 is 17 amino acids long. As DNA, the CDR3 is TGCGCCAGCAGCCAAGATGAGGGGATGGGTAGCACAGATACGCAGTATTTT. Protein sequence: CASSQDEGMGSTDTQYF.

The V and J genes are TRBV11-2 and TRBJ2-3; D might be TRBD1 (5 bases). Germline CDR1 is SGHAT and CDR2 is FQNNGV. V was shortened by 1 base and J by 2 bases, with 10 bases between the two germline ends. This CDR3 spans 15 amino acids. The CDR3 loop reads CASSLGAGLTDTQYF. Written as DNA, the CDR3 is TGTGCCAGCAGCTTAGGAGCAGGGCTCACAGATACGCAGTATTTT.

The chain couples TRBV5-1 to TRBJ2-5; 8 nucleotides agree with TRBD2. The CDR3 length is 14 residues. J was trimmed by 4 bases and V by 3 bases; bases with no gene match: 5. Per germline, CDR1 SGHRS and CDR2 YFSETQ. The CDR3 nucleotides read TGCGCCAGCAGCTCGGGAGGGCCTGGAGAGACCCAGTACTTC. It yields the protein CASSSGGPGETQYF.

The V gene is TRBV10-3, the J gene TRBJ2-1; the D is unclear. The V and J ends lost 7 bases and 4 bases respectively, with 14 bases between them. Per germline, CDR1 ENHRY and CDR2 SYGVKD. The CDR3 covers 14 residues. This CDR3 is CAIKGSGGYNEQFF. The DNA for the CDR3 is TGTGCCATCAAAGGGTCCGGTGGGTACAATGAGCAGTTCTTC.

This chain connects TRBV2 to TRBJ2-1; D may be TRBD2 (6 bases). The CDR3 consists of 16 residues. Germline V lookup: CDR1 SNHLY, CDR2 FYNNEI. V was shortened by 1 base and J by 9 bases, with 19 bases between the two germline ends. CDR3 protein: CASSEGTSPSLGEQFF. The CDR3 nucleotides read TGTGCCAGCAGTGAAGGAACTAGCCCTAGTCTCGGTGAGCAGTTCTTC.

This clone was observed a single time. The genes are TRBV27 and TRBJ2-7; no clear D gene. The CDR3 is made up of 15 amino acids. Germline values: CDR1 MNHEY, CDR2 SMNVEV (reference sequence). V was shortened by 5 bases and J by 2 bases, with 16 bases between the two germline ends. This chain's CDR3 is CASSAVSRYAYEQYF. CDR3 DNA: TGTGCCAGCAGTGCGGTATCGCGTTACGCCTACGAGCAGTACTTC.

V gene TRBV11-1 combines with J gene TRBJ2-2; 11 bases match TRBD2. J lost 5 bases, V lost 4 bases, and 3 bases had no gene match. CDR3 size: 15 residues. Germline CDR1 is SGHAT and CDR2 is FQDESV (reference sequence). The CDR3 DNA follows: TGTGCCAGCAGCTCTAGCGGGAGGATGACCGGGGAGCTGTTTTTT. Translated: CASSSSGRMTGELFF.

This sequence joins TRBV19 and TRBJ1-5; TRBD1 agrees at 11 bases. V gave up 4 bases and J gave up 9 bases; unmatched junction bases: 17. Germline CDR1 reads LNHDA; CDR2 reads SQIVND (reference sequence). CDR3 length equals 18 residues. Written as DNA, the CDR3 is TGTGCCAGTAGTACCCGGACAGGGGGCGTAGGGGGTATCCCGCCCCAGCATTTT. The encoded protein is CASSTRTGGVGGIPPQHF.

V usage is TRBV4-2 and J usage is TRBJ2-7; no firm D call. V was cut by 0 bases and J by 4 bases, with 10 bases left in between. The CDR3 totals 14 residues. From germline, CDR1 is LGHNA and CDR2 YNFKEQ. CDR3 nucleotide sequence: TGTGCCAGCAGCCAAGACCCCGGTAGTTACGAGCAGTACTTC. This sequence encodes CASSQDPGSYEQYF.

The rearrangement joins TRBV7-3 to TRBJ2-1; 7 bases are a match to TRBD2. CDR1 SGHTA and CDR2 FQGTGA come from the germline V gene. The CDR3 covers 15 residues. V shed 2 bases and J 5 bases; nucleotides not matched to a gene: 6. The CDR3 protein is CASSLERDYHNEQFF. CDR3 DNA: TGTGCCAGCAGCTTAGAACGGGACTACCACAATGAGCAGTTCTTC.

The V call is TRBV4-3, the J call TRBJ2-3; no definite D call. V was shortened by 1 base and J by 0 bases, with 17 bases between the two germline ends. The length of the CDR3 is 18 residues. Germline V gene data show CDR1 as LGHNA and CDR2 as YSLEER. The CDR3 sequence is CASSQGVIALYSTDTQYF. CDR3 nucleotide sequence: TGCGCCAGCAGCCAAGGTGTCATAGCACTTTATAGCACAGATACGCAGTATTTT.

This rearrangement joins TRBV9 to TRBJ2-3; unclear D gene. Germline V lookup: CDR1 SGDLS, CDR2 YYNGEE. The CDR3 sequence is 13 residues long. The V gene lost 1 base and the J gene lost 2 bases, with 5 bases spanning the gap. CDR3 amino acids: CASSVTNTDTQYF. In DNA, the CDR3 is TGTGCCAGCAGCGTAACGAACACAGATACGCAGTATTTT.

The chain employs TRBV6-1 and TRBJ2-7; possible D gene TRBD1, 6 bases. The CDR3 has 14 amino acids. Trimming stripped 5 bases from V and 2 bases from J, with 13 bases between. Germline loops: CDR1 MNHNS, CDR2 SASEGT. CDR3 nucleotides: TGTGCCAGCAGTACCCAGGACAGCACCTACGAGCAGTACTTC. The encoded protein is CASSTQDSTYEQYF.

The chain couples TRBV7-9 to TRBJ1-5; D uncertain. Between the trimmed V and J ends, which lost 1 base and 7 bases, there was a span of 8 bases. The CDR3 covers 13 residues. The germline V gene encodes CDR1 SEHNR and CDR2 FQNEAQ (reference sequence). CDR3 in DNA: TGTGCCAGCAGCTTAGATACTGGACAGCCCCAGCATTTT. Amino acid sequence: CASSLDTGQPQHF. The variable domain in full, with the rest retrieved from reference TRBV7-9 and TRBJ1-5, is DTGVSQNPRHKITKRGQNVTFRCDPISEHNRLYWYRQTLGQGPEFLTYFQNEAQLEKSRLLSDRFSAERPKGSFSTLEIQRTEQGDSAMYLCASSLDTGQPQHFGDGTRLSIL.